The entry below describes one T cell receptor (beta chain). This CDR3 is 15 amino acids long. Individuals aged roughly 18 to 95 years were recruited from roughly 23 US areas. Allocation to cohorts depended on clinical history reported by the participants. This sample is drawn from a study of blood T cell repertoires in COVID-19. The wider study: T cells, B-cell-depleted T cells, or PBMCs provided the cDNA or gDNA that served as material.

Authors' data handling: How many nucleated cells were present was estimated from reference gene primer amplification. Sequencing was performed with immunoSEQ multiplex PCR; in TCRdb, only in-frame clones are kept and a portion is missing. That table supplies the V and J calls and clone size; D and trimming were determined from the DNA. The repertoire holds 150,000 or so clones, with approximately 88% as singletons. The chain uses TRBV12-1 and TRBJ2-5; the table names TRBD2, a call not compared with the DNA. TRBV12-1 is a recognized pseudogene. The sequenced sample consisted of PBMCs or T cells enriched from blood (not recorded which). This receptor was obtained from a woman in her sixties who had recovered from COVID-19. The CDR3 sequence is CASSPGTSGTETQYF. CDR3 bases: TGTGCCAGCAGCCCGGGGACTAGCGGGACGGAGACCCAGTACTTC.